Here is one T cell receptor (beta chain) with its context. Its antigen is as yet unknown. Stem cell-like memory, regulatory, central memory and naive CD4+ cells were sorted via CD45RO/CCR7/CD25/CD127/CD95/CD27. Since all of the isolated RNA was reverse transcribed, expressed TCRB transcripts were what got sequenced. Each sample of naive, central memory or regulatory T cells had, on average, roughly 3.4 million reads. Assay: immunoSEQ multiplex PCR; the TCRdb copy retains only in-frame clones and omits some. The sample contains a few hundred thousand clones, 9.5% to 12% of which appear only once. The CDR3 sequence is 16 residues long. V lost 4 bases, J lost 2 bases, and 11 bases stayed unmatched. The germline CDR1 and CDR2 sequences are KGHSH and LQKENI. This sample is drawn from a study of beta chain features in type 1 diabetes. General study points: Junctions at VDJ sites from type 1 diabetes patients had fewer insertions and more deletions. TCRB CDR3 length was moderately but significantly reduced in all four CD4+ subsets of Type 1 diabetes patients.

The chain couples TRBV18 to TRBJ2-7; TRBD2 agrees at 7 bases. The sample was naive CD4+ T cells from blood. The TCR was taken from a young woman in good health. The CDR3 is CASSRGEGFQTYEQYF. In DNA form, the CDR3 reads TGTGCCAGCTCACGTGGGGAGGGGTTTCAAACCTACGAGCAGTACTTC.